This entry lists 9 T cell receptor beta chains sequenced from one sample in a study of CD8 T cells in ankylosing spondylitis. Study-level findings and limits: A TCR beta motif of several highly homologous variants seemed to mark ankylosing spondylitis blood.

Antigens of these TCRs are unknown. One entry per CDR3 protein, called by TCRdb with MiXCR from the 5' RACE reads. This table holds approximately 500,000 distinct CDR3 sequences, about 12% found once. Sequencing used blood, either unsorted or a sorted T cell fraction (not recorded which). The receptor source for this set is a male donor with ankylosing spondylitis.

This clonotype appeared a few times. The V gene is TRBV29-1, the J gene TRBJ1-2; possibly TRBD1 for D (5 bases). The V end was cut by 0 bases, the J end by 3 bases, with 17 bases between. Germline values: CDR1 SQVTM, CDR2 ANQGSEA. This CDR3 contains 16 residues. The CDR3 DNA follows: TGCAGCGTTGAAGATTCTGGCAGGGAGGGTTACTATGGCTACACCTTC. It specifies CSVEDSGREGYYGYTF.

This clonotype has just a few counts. One end of the junction is discordant with germline, which a read error may explain. The chain has TRBV29-1 and TRBJ2-6; no clear D. Germline assignment: CDR1 SQVTM and CDR2 ANQGSEA. The CDR3 contains 13 residues. For the CDR3, the DNA is TGCAGCGCTGAAACCTCTGGGGCCAACGTCCTGACTTTC. Translated: CSAETSGANVLTF.

The chain employs TRBV20-1 and TRBJ2-2; 10 bases align to TRBD2. The CDR3 has 17 residues. The trim removed 0 bases at V and 3 bases at J, leaving 7 bases unmatched. Germline-derived CDR1 and CDR2 are DFQATT and SNEGSKA (reference sequence). CDR3 sequence (DNA): TGCAGTGCTAGAGATCTCGGGCTAGCGGGGGACACCGGGGAGCTGTTTTTT. Translated, it gives CSARDLGLAGDTGELFF.

The J gene is TRBJ2-3, the V gene TRBV7-2, with 7 bases matching TRBD2. Germline loops: CDR1 SGHTA, CDR2 FQGNSA. The CDR3 extends over 15 amino acids. The junction had 7 bases not matched to a gene; V was cut back by 2 bases and J by 5 bases. CDR3 sequence reads: CASSLWGGGEDTQYF. CDR3 nucleotide sequence: TGTGCCAGCAGCTTATGGGGTGGGGGGGAAGATACGCAGTATTTT. Full variable domain (missing parts from reference TRBV7-2 and TRBJ2-3): GAGVSQSPSNKVTEKGKDVELRCDPISGHTALYWYRQSLGQGLEFLIYFQGNSAPDKSGLPSDRFSAERTGGSVSTLTIQRTQQEDSAVYLCASSLWGGGEDTQYFGPGTRLTVL.

DNA for the CDR3: TGCAGTGCTAGAGACACCGACCTAGGGTACGAGCAGTACTTC. Translating it yields CSARDTDLGYEQYF. The rearrangement links TRBV20-1 to TRBJ2-7; no clear D gene. V was shortened by 0 bases and J by 4 bases, with 13 bases between the two germline ends. Germline values: CDR1 DFQATT, CDR2 SNEGSKA (reference sequence). The CDR3 runs 14 residues.

This clonotype showed up just a few times. This CDR3 reads CASSYSADRWSLSYTF. CDR3 DNA: TGTGCCAGCAGTTACTCCGCGGACAGGTGGAGTCTCAGCTACACCTTC. V is TRBV6-5 and J is TRBJ1-2; 7 bases are shared with TRBD1. Losses at the gene ends were 0 bases for V and 9 bases for J; bases not matched to a gene: 13. CDR1 and CDR2 from the germline V gene are MNHEY and SVGAGI. This CDR3 is 16 amino acids long.

The CDR3 nucleotides read TGCGCCAGCAGCGGGGGAGCGGTCCTCACCGGGGAGCTGTTTTTT. Its translation: CASSGGAVLTGELFF. This chain joins TRBV4-1 and TRBJ2-2; D is possibly TRBD1 or TRBD2 (5 bases each). Germline lookup yields CDR1 MGHRA and CDR2 YSYEKL. The germline V and J ends were trimmed by 5 bases and 4 bases, with 14 bases remaining between them. The CDR3 length is 15 residues.

In DNA, the CDR3 is TGCGCCAGCAAGGACGGACAGGGGGAAGTGTATGGCTACACCTTC. Translation gives CASKDGQGEVYGYTF. V usage is TRBV5-1 and J usage is TRBJ1-2, with TRBD1 identical over 10 bases. From germline, CDR1 is SGHRS and CDR2 YFSETQ. This CDR3 region has 15 residues. Trimming took 6 bases from V and 5 from J; bases not matched to a gene: 10. The full variable domain, its missing parts supplied by reference TRBV5-1 and TRBJ1-2, is KAGVTQTPRYLIKTRGQQVTLSCSPISGHRSVSWYQQTPGQGLQFLFEYFSETQRNKGNFPGRFSGRQFSNSRSEMNVSTLELGDSALYLCASKDGQGEVYGYTFGSGTRLTVV.

The chain employs TRBV7-2 and TRBJ2-5; D not certain. CDR3 size: 13 residues. The germline CDR1 and CDR2 sequences are SGHTA and FQGNSA. The V and J ends lost 5 bases and 4 bases respectively, with 11 bases between them. CDR3 bases: TGTGCCAGCAGCCCCCCGGGCCCAGAGACCCAGTACTTC. This sequence encodes CASSPPGPETQYF. Combining the CDR3 with reference TRBV7-2 and TRBJ2-5 gives the whole variable domain GAGVSQSPSNKVTEKGKDVELRCDPISGHTALYWYRQSLGQGLEFLIYFQGNSAPDKSGLPSDRFSAERTGGSVSTLTIQRTQQEDSAVYLCASSPPGPETQYFGPGTRLLVL.